A selection of T cell receptor beta chains follows, all from one sample in a study of PD-L1 blockade in urothelial cancer. Profiled with immunoSEQ multiplex PCR; TCRdb holds only in-frame clones, not every one. The sample lists around 100,000 clones, roughly 90% occurring once. Here the sequenced sample was PBMCs, taken around atezolizumab (anti-PD-L1) treatment. These TCRs come from a man in his fifties or sixties with urothelial cancer. CDR3s include the opening cysteine and the closing phenylalanine or tryptophan. D genes are given only for firm matches. Clone size is shown for a subset of rows, as once, few, many or a class of expanded clone.

CDR3 DNA	CDR3 protein	D gene	V gene	J gene	CDR3 length	clone size
TGTGCCAGCAGTGCCCTAGCGGGAGGACGTGAGCAGTTCTTC	CASSALAGGREQFF	TRBD2	TRBV6-1	TRBJ2-1	14	NA
TGTGCCAGCAGAAACGACAGGGGTTCCTACAATGAGCAGTTCTTC	CASRNDRGSYNEQFF	TRBD1	TRBV7-2	TRBJ2-1	15	NA
TGTGCCAGCAGCCCGACACAGGCAGATACGCAGTATTTT	CASSPTQADTQYF	NA	TRBV21-1	TRBJ2-3	13	NA
TGTGCCAGCTCACCACGGGTCCTAGCGGGGGAAGAGACCCAGTACTTC	CASSPRVLAGEETQYF	TRBD2	TRBV18	TRBJ2-5	16	NA
TGTGCCAGCAGCCCTCGACTAGCTGTAAGCAATGAGCAGTTCTTC	CASSPRLAVSNEQFF	TRBD2	TRBV9	TRBJ2-1	15	NA
TGTGCCAGCTCCGCGGAAGGGAGCAATGAGCAGTTCTTC	CASSAEGSNEQFF	NA	TRBV18	TRBJ2-1	13	once
TGTGCCAGCAGTGAAGCGCGAGGGAGCGATAATTCACCCCTCCACTTT	CASSEARGSDNSPLHF	NA	TRBV6-1	TRBJ1-6	16	few
TGCGCCAGCCGAGACGGCCGGACAGGGGACACTGAAGCTTTCTTT	CASRDGRTGDTEAFF	TRBD1	TRBV10-2	TRBJ1-1	15	few
TGCGCCAGCAGCTACGGGAACACTGAAGCTTTCTTT	CASSYGNTEAFF	NA	TRBV4-3	TRBJ1-1	12	NA
TGTGCCAGCAGCTTACGGTACTTCCACAATGAGCAGTTCTTC	CASSLRYFHNEQFF	NA	TRBV7-2	TRBJ2-1	14	NA
TGTGCCAGCAGCTTAGTATGGGCCGATAATGAAAAACTGTTTTTT	CASSLVWADNEKLFF	NA	TRBV11-2	TRBJ1-4	15	once
TGTGCCAGCAGCTTAGTAGGGGTACCGACCGAGCAGTACTTC	CASSLVGVPTEQYF	NA	TRBV7-2	TRBJ2-7	14	NA
TGTGCCTGGAGTCCTCGACTAGCGGGAGTCTACGAGCAGTACTTC	CAWSPRLAGVYEQYF	TRBD2	TRBV30	TRBJ2-7	15	NA
TGCGCCAGCAGTGAAGGACAGCCGAACACTGAAGCTTTCTTT	CASSEGQPNTEAFF	NA	TRBV5-1	TRBJ1-1	14	NA
TGTGCCAGCAGCTTGAATAGCGGGAGTTTCAACGAGCAGTACTTC	CASSLNSGSFNEQYF	TRBD2	TRBV7-2	TRBJ2-7	15	NA
TGTGCCAGCTCACGTAGTGGGACAGACTACGAGCAGTACTTC	CASSRSGTDYEQYF	TRBD1	TRBV18	TRBJ2-7	14	NA
TGTGCCAGCAGCGACAGGGGCCCTGAAGCTTTCTTT	CASSDRGPEAFF	TRBD1	TRBV2	TRBJ1-1	12	NA
TGTGCCAGCAGCCACTCGGGGGGGTCGGCAACCTACGAGCAGTACTTC	CASSHSGGSATYEQYF	TRBD2	TRBV4-2	TRBJ2-7	16	NA
TGTGCCAGCAGTGAACTGGACAGGGCAGGCTACACCTTC	CASSELDRAGYTF	TRBD1	TRBV2	TRBJ1-2	13	NA
TGTGCCAGCAGCTTAGTTCAGTCGGCTTTCTTT	CASSLVQSAFF	NA	TRBV7-2	TRBJ1-1	11	NA
TGTGCCAGCTCGGCAACGGCAGGGAGGGGCTACACCTTC	CASSATAGRGYTF	NA	TRBV18	TRBJ1-2	13	NA
TGTGCCAGCAGCTTGGGGAACAGGGGAGGCAGGAATGAGCAGTTCTTC	CASSLGNRGGRNEQFF	NA	TRBV5-5	TRBJ2-1	16	NA
TGTGCCAGCGTTTTGAGGGAAACCTACGAGCAGTACTTC	CASVLRETYEQYF	NA	TRBV6-5	TRBJ2-7	13	NA
TGTGCCAGCAGACCCAGCGCGGCGGGGGGGCCGACCCAGTACTTC	CASRPSAAGGPTQYF	TRBD2	TRBV7-2	TRBJ2-5	15	NA
TGCGCCAGCAGTGCAGGGGGAGAGACCCAGTACTTC	CASSAGGETQYF	TRBD1	TRBV5-1	TRBJ2-5	12	NA
TGTGCCAGCAGCAATTTAGGGGGATCGAACACTGAAGCTTTCTTT	CASSNLGGSNTEAFF	NA	TRBV6-6	TRBJ1-1	15	NA
TGTGCCAGCTCACCCGGTTTCGGGCGGGGCACAGATACGCAGTATTTT	CASSPGFGRGTDTQYF	NA	TRBV18	TRBJ2-3	16	NA
TGTGCCTCAGGGACTAGCGGGGAAAATGAGCAGTTCTTC	CASGTSGENEQFF	TRBD2	TRBV6-5	TRBJ2-1	13	NA
TGCGCCAGCAGCACGACAGGGTCTGGAAACACCATATATTTT	CASSTTGSGNTIYF	TRBD1	TRBV5-1	TRBJ1-3	14	NA
TGTGCCAGCAGCCCCAGGGTGGCTAATGAAAAACTGTTTTTT	CASSPRVANEKLFF	NA	TRBV5-5	TRBJ1-4	14	NA
TGTGCCAGTAGTAGCGGTGGGGGACTGATCGGAAAGTACTTC	CASSSGGGLIGKYF	NA	TRBV19	TRBJ2-7	14	NA
TGTGCCAGCCGGTCCGGGCTAGCGGGAGTACAAGAGACCCAGTACTTC	CASRSGLAGVQETQYF	TRBD2	TRBV5-5	TRBJ2-5	16	NA
TGCGCCAGCAGCTTCGACAGCTATGGCTACACCTTC	CASSFDSYGYTF	NA	TRBV5-1	TRBJ1-2	12	NA
TGTGCCAGTAGTCCTTCCGATGCGGCGGTTTACTATGGCTACACCTTC	CASSPSDAAVYYGYTF	NA	TRBV19	TRBJ1-2	16	NA
TGCGCCAGCAGCTTGGGGCAGGGGCCCCAAGAGACCCAGTACTTC	CASSLGQGPQETQYF	NA	TRBV5-1	TRBJ2-5	15	NA
TGCGCCAGCAGCAGAGGGAGGGGTGATGAGCAGTTCTTC	CASSRGRGDEQFF	TRBD2	TRBV5-1	TRBJ2-1	13	NA
TGTGCCAGCAGCTTGATCCCGGAAGGGAGGGCAGGCTACACCTTC	CASSLIPEGRAGYTF	NA	TRBV5-4	TRBJ1-2	15	NA
TGTGCCAGCAGCGTAGGCCAGCGGGGTAGGTTTAGCACAGATACGCAGTATTTT	CASSVGQRGRFSTDTQYF	TRBD2	TRBV9	TRBJ2-3	18	NA
TGTGCCAGTAGCCACACTGCGGGGGAAGAGACCCAGTACTTC	CASSHTAGEETQYF	TRBD2	TRBV19	TRBJ2-5	14	NA
TGTGCCAGTAGTATCGGGGGGTTCACCGGGGAGCTGTTTTTT	CASSIGGFTGELFF	TRBD2	TRBV19	TRBJ2-2	14	NA
TGTGCCAGCAGTCCAGGGGTAGAAACTGAAGCTTTCTTT	CASSPGVETEAFF	NA	TRBV5-6	TRBJ1-1	13	NA
TGCGCCAGCAGCCAAGGGGTAGCGGGAGATCATGAGCAGTTCTTC	CASSQGVAGDHEQFF	TRBD2	TRBV4-3	TRBJ2-1	15	NA